The 7 T cell receptor beta chains below come from one sample, sequenced in a study of monozygotic twins with inflammatory bowel disease. TCRdb derives one entry per CDR3 protein from the 5' RACE reads, leaving out DNA. The specimen's table records approximately 140,000 distinct CDR3 sequences. Material: blood. These receptors originate from a human donor with ulcerative colitis or Crohn's disease, or a healthy co-twin of an affected twin (not recorded which).

The chain carries TRBV7-3 and TRBJ2-1; the D call of TRBD2 rests on TCRdb alone, since no DNA is present to check it. Germline loops: CDR1 SGHTA, CDR2 FQGTGA. This CDR3 comprises 14 residues. CDR3 amino acids: CASSLRLAGGPQFF.

The chain employs TRBV5-5 and TRBJ2-5; with no DNA, the TCRdb D assignment of TRBD1 cannot be verified. CDR1 SGHKS and CDR2 YYEKEE come from the germline V gene (reference sequence). The CDR3 is made up of 14 amino acids. The CDR3 protein is CASNHRDRQETQYF. Drawing the rest from reference TRBV5-5 and TRBJ2-5, the complete variable domain is DAGVTQSPTHLIKTRGQQVTLRCSPISGHKSVSWYQQVLGQGPQFIFQYYEKEERGRGNFPDRFSARQFPNYSSELNVNALLLGDSALYLCASNHRDRQETQYFGPGTRLLVL.

This chain connects TRBV27 to TRBJ2-7. The CDR3 runs 11 residues. The germline CDR1 and CDR2 sequences are MNHEY and SMNVEV (reference sequence). The CDR3 reads CASSFGYKQYF.

The V gene is TRBV29-1, the J gene TRBJ1-1. Germline lookup yields CDR1 SQVTM and CDR2 ANQGSEA. This CDR3 spans 13 amino acids. Here the CDR3 reads CSAGGGAVTEAFF. The full variable domain, completed using reference TRBV29-1 and TRBJ1-1, is SAVISQKPSRDICQRGTSLTIQCQVDSQVTMMFWYRQQPGQSLTLIATANQGSEATYESGFVIDKFPISRPNLTFSTLTVSNMSPEDSSIYLCSAGGGAVTEAFFGQGTRLTVV.

This chain's CDR3 is CASSPRGPYNEQFF. V and J are TRBV27 and TRBJ2-1; the D gene TCRdb calls, TRBD1, cannot be checked with no DNA. Germline assignment: CDR1 MNHEY and CDR2 SMNVEV (reference sequence). The CDR3 spans 14 residues.

The gene calls are TRBV30 and TRBJ2-5; no DNA is available, so the TRBD1 call from TCRdb remains unchecked. This CDR3 is 12 amino acids long. Per germline, CDR1 GTSNPN and CDR2 SVGIG (reference sequence). This CDR3 reads CAWSQGHETHYF.

This sequence joins TRBV5-6 and TRBJ2-7; the TRBD1 assignment by TCRdb is unverifiable without DNA. The CDR3 loop spans 14 amino acids. CDR1 and CDR2 (germline): SGHDT, YYEEEE. The CDR3: CASSGVTGNYEQYF.